A selection of T cell receptor beta chains follows, all from one sample in a study of T cells in Graves' hyperthyroidism and ophthalmopathy. A single record per CDR3 protein comes from TCRdb applying MiXCR to the multiplex PCR reads. The repertoire consists of over 45,000 distinct CDR3 sequences, with approximately 48% occurring once and the leading ten covering about a tenth. The sequenced material came from blood. The receptor source for this set is a woman in her 50s with Graves' ophthalmopathy. Both conserved end residues are part of each CDR3. The D gene is left open where the match is weak. The size of a clone is reported for some rows only, either as once, few or many, or as a class for expanded clones.

many	TRBD1	TRBV4-1	TRBJ2-7	TGCGCCAGCAGCCAAGGTGACAGGGGTAACCGCCCCTACGAGCAGTACTTC	CASSQGDRGNRPYEQYF
once	NA	TRBV24-1	TRBJ2-5	TGTGCCACCAGTGATGGGGGACAAGAGACCCAGTACTTC	CATSDGGQETQYF
NA	TRBD1	TRBV9	TRBJ1-6	TGTGCCAGTGCCCGGGACAGGTTAAATTCACCCCTCCACTTT	CASARDRLNSPLHF
many	NA	TRBV19	TRBJ2-3	TGTGTCAGTAGTTTACGGGGGCTACCCACAGATACGCAGTATTTT	CVSSLRGLPTDTQYF
many	NA	TRBV5-1	TRBJ1-1	TGCGCCAGCAGGGATGGGTCGGGAAACACTGAAGCTTTCTTT	CASRDGSGNTEAFF
many	NA	TRBV5-1	TRBJ2-2	TGCGCCAGCAGCTCCCTCGGGGCAGGGGACACCGGGGAGCTGTTTTTT	CASSSLGAGDTGELFF
NA	NA	TRBV12-3/TRBV12-4	TRBJ2-1	TGTGCCAGCACCACGACGACAGGAGCTGAGCAGTTCTTC	CASTTTTGAEQFF
NA	NA	TRBV10-3	TRBJ2-7	TGTGCCATCAGTGGAGAGGGGAGCTCCTACGAGCAGTACTTC	CAISGEGSSYEQYF
few	TRBD1	TRBV25-1	TRBJ2-7	TGTGCCAGCAGTAGCGTGGGCCCGGGACAGTCCTACGAGCAGTACTTC	CASSSVGPGQSYEQYF
NA	NA	TRBV20-1	TRBJ2-2	TGCAGTGCTAGAGATGTGTACACCGGGGAGCTGTTTTTT	CSARDVYTGELFF
NA	TRBD2	TRBV19	TRBJ2-3	TGTGCCAGTAGGATAAAGCGGGGGGGCCAAGGTACGCAGTATTTT	CASRIKRGGQGTQYF
many	NA	TRBV19	TRBJ1-1	TGTGCCAGTAGTACCCGGGACGGCCGCACTGAAGCTTTCTTT	CASSTRDGRTEAFF
medium-sized	TRBD2	TRBV20-1	TRBJ2-1	TGCAGTGCTAGGGTTAGCGGGAGGGCAGAGCAGTTCTTC	CSARVSGRAEQFF
NA	NA	TRBV19	TRBJ2-6	TGTGCCAGTAGTATTCTGAGACAGACCACTGGGGCCAACGTCCTGACTTTC	CASSILRQTTGANVLTF
NA	TRBD2	TRBV27	TRBJ2-3	TGTGCCACCCGACTAGCGGGGGGGACTAGCACAGATACGCAGTATTTT	CATRLAGGTSTDTQYF
NA	TRBD1	TRBV9	TRBJ1-6	TGTGCCAGCAGCTTTCGCGACAGGGCCAGCTATAATTCACCCCTCCACTTT	CASSFRDRASYNSPLHF
NA	NA	TRBV7-2	TRBJ1-2	TGTGCCAGCAGCCTTAGAGGACAGCCCTATGGCTACACCTTC	CASSLRGQPYGYTF
once	TRBD1	TRBV28	TRBJ1-1	TGTGCCAGCAGTTCCTGGAGGGGTGGACAGGGGGCGCGGAACACTGAAGCTTTCTTT	CASSSWRGGQGARNTEAFF
NA	NA	TRBV10-3	TRBJ1-5	TGTGCCATCAGTGCGAACGATCAGCCCCAGCATTTT	CAISANDQPQHF
NA	TRBD2	TRBV3-1	TRBJ2-3	TGTGCCAGCAGCCAAATCACCCTAGCGGGGGCTGTCACAGATACGCAGTATTTT	CASSQITLAGAVTDTQYF
NA	TRBD2	TRBV2	TRBJ2-3	TGTGCCAGCAGTGAGGGACTAGAAACAGATACGCAGTATTTT	CASSEGLETDTQYF
few	NA	TRBV10-1	TRBJ1-2	TGCGCCAGCAGTGAGTCGACAGGTACCTATGGCTACACCTTC	CASSESTGTYGYTF
many	TRBD1	TRBV5-8	TRBJ1-2	TGTGCCAGCAGCTTGATCGGGACAGGAGATAACTATGGCTACACCTTC	CASSLIGTGDNYGYTF
NA	NA	TRBV29-1	TRBJ1-2	TGCAGCGTTGACTCAGGACAGTCCAACTATGGCTACACCTTC	CSVDSGQSNYGYTF
many	NA	TRBV11-2	TRBJ1-2	TGTGCCAGCAGCTTTTCCGGGGGCTACACCTTC	CASSFSGGYTF
many	TRBD1	TRBV12-3/TRBV12-4	TRBJ2-5	TGTGCCAGCGGGACAGCGCAAGAGACCCAGTACTTC	CASGTAQETQYF
NA	NA	TRBV7-2	TRBJ1-5	TGTGCCAGCAGCTGGGGACAAGAGACCCAGCATTTT	CASSWGQETQHF
many	NA	TRBV15	TRBJ1-1	TGTGCCACCAGCAGCCTTGGTGGGGGCGAAGCTTTCTTT	CATSSLGGGEAFF
many	NA	TRBV5-4	TRBJ2-5	TGTGCCAGCAGCCCTGGGCTTAGGCAAGAGACCCAGTACTTC	CASSPGLRQETQYF
many	NA	TRBV29-1	TRBJ2-7	TGCAGCGTTGAAGGGGTTGAAAAGCAGTACTTC	CSVEGVEKQYF
many	TRBD1	TRBV7-9	TRBJ1-1	TGTGCCAGCAGCTCATCCACAGGGGCAGAAGCTTTCTTT	CASSSSTGAEAFF
NA	TRBD1	TRBV7-3	TRBJ1-1	TGTGCCAGCAGACCTGGGACAGGGGACGAAGCTTTCTTT	CASRPGTGDEAFF
NA	TRBD1	TRBV15	TRBJ2-1	TGTGCCACCAGCATTGGGACAGGGCTTGGAGTTAATGAGCAGTTCTTC	CATSIGTGLGVNEQFF
many	NA	TRBV12-3/TRBV12-4	TRBJ2-1	TGTGCCAGCAGTGGTCAGGGGAACTACAATGAGCAGTTCTTC	CASSGQGNYNEQFF
once	NA	TRBV11-3	TRBJ2-1	TGTGCCAGCAGCCTGGGGGCTGATGAGCAGTTCTTC	CASSLGADEQFF
NA	NA	TRBV2	TRBJ2-1	TGTGCCAGCAGTGAGGAGGTGCGGCAGGAGCAGTTCTTC	CASSEEVRQEQFF
NA	TRBD1	TRBV2	TRBJ1-1	TGTGCCAGCAGCGAGGGGACAGGGGCCATGAACACTGAAGCTTTCTTT	CASSEGTGAMNTEAFF
many	NA	TRBV6-4	TRBJ1-5	TGTGCCAGCAGTGAACCGGTGGGTCAGGGCTTCCCGTGGGGTCAGCCCCAGCATTTT	CASSEPVGQGFPWGQPQHF
NA	TRBD2	TRBV7-3	TRBJ2-5	TGTGCCAGCAGAACTGGACTAGCGGGAGTGGAGACCCAGTACTTC	CASRTGLAGVETQYF
many	NA	TRBV11-2	TRBJ1-2	TGTGCCAGCAGCTTAGATGGGAATGGCTACACCTTC	CASSLDGNGYTF
NA	NA	TRBV5-5	TRBJ1-2	TGTGCCAGCAGCTCGACGACAGCTAACTATGGCTACACCTTC	CASSSTTANYGYTF
many	TRBD1	TRBV7-9	TRBJ1-1	TGTGCCAGCAGCTTTCCGGGACCGGGACAGGGGATGAACACTGAAGCTTTCTTT	CASSFPGPGQGMNTEAFF
many	TRBD2	TRBV5-1	TRBJ2-5	TGCGCCAGCAGCTTGGCCTTGGGGGGGGGGCAAGAGACCCAGTACTTC	CASSLALGGGQETQYF
many	NA	TRBV20-1	TRBJ1-4	TGCAGTGCTAGAAAGGGCGTCGAAGGAGAAAAACTGTTTTTT	CSARKGVEGEKLFF
many	NA	TRBV7-2	TRBJ2-7	TGTGCCAGCAGCTCTGGGGCCAGGAGCTCCTACGAGCAGTACTTC	CASSSGARSSYEQYF
NA	NA	TRBV5-1	TRBJ1-1	TGCGCCAGCAGCTTGGCCCGTTTTAGGGGAACCAACACTGAAGCTTTCTTT	CASSLARFRGTNTEAFF
medium-sized	NA	TRBV2	TRBJ1-6	TGTGCCAGCAGGGTACAGGGTAGTAATACGTCACCCCTCCACTTT	CASRVQGSNTSPLHF
many	NA	TRBV7-3	TRBJ2-2	TGTGCCAGCAGCTTATCGACCGCCGGGGAGCTGTTTTTT	CASSLSTAGELFF
many	NA	TRBV2	TRBJ2-3	TGTGCCAGCAGCGAGGGGGCTAGCGGCACAGATACGCAGTATTTT	CASSEGASGTDTQYF
many	TRBD1	TRBV5-1	TRBJ1-4	TGCGCCAGCAGCTCTTCAGGGGGAACTAATGAAAAACTGTTTTTT	CASSSSGGTNEKLFF
NA	NA	TRBV7-4	TRBJ2-3	TGTGCCAGCAGCTTAGCCACAGCGTGGGGGGACGGCCTGACAGATACGCAGTATTTT	CASSLATAWGDGLTDTQYF
NA	NA	TRBV2	TRBJ1-2	TGTGCCAGCCTAGCCGGGGAGGCCTATGGCTACACCTTC	CASLAGEAYGYTF
NA	TRBD1	TRBV15	TRBJ1-5	TGTGCCACCAGTGACAGGGGGCCAGGTCATAGCAATCAGCCCCAGCATTTT	CATSDRGPGHSNQPQHF
NA	NA	TRBV7-6	TRBJ1-1	TGTGCCAGCAGCTTCGGAGAAGACGCTGAAGCTCTCTTT	CASSFGEDAEALF
few	NA	TRBV18	TRBJ2-7	TGTGCCAGCTCACCGACGGACAGGGAGGGCTACGAGCAGTACTTC	CASSPTDREGYEQYF
NA	NA	TRBV2	TRBJ1-5	TGTGCCAGCAGTGGGGCAGCCCAGCGTGTGCAGCCCCAGCATTTT	CASSGAAQRVQPQHF
NA	NA	TRBV24-1	TRBJ2-2	TGTGCCACTCTCTCCTCCGGGTCTAACACCGGGGAGCTGCTTTTT	CATLSSGSNTGELLF
once	NA	TRBV9	TRBJ1-6	TGTGCCAGCAGGGGAGGTAGAGGCAGTTCACCCCTCCACTTT	CASRGGRGSSPLHF
many	TRBD1	TRBV12-3/TRBV12-4	TRBJ2-5	TGTGCCAGCAGCACACGTTCGGGGACAGCCGTGGAGACCCAGTACTTC	CASSTRSGTAVETQYF
many	TRBD1	TRBV7-9	TRBJ2-7	TGTGCCAGCAGCCCACAGGGGGCGTACGAGCAGTACTTC	CASSPQGAYEQYF